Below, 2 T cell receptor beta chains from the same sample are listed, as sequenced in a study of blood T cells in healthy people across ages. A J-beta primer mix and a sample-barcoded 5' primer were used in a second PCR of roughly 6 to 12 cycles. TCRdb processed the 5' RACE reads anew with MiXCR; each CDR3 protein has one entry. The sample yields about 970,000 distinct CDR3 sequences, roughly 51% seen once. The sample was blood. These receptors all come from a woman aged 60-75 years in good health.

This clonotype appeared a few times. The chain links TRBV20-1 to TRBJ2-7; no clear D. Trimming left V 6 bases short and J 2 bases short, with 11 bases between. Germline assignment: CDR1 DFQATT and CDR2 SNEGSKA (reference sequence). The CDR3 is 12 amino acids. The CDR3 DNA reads TGCAGTGCCCGCGCCTTGACCTACGAGCAGTACTTC. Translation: CSARALTYEQYF.

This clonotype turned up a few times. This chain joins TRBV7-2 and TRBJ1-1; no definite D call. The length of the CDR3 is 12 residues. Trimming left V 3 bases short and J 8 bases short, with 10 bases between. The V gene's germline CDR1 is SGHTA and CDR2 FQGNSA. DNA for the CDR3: TGTGCCAGCAGCTTCGGGCCCGGGGAAGCTTTCTTT. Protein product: CASSFGPGEAFF.